The present T cell receptor beta chain was sequenced within a study of cytomegalovirus exposure and HLA in healthy donors. Findings and caveats of the study: Rare TCR sequences predominated, though certain public TCRs were found in many donors. There were a few CMV-associated chains whose specificity for CMV antigens was confirmed in vitro.

Clones were read by immunoSEQ multiplex PCR, and TCRdb kept only the in-frame ones, dropping some. The data hold about 200,000 clones, with roughly 77% observed a single time. With regard to this clone: Its target is not known.

This sequence was found in a woman aged 25-40 years in good health and CMV-seronegative. The sequenced material came from PBMCs.

In nucleotides, the CDR3 is TGTGCCAGTAAGGTACAGGGGGCAAATTCACCCCTCCACTTT. Translating gives CASKVQGANSPLHF. The chain links TRBV19 to TRBJ1-6; TRBD1 matches at 9 bases. The ends lost 7 bases at V and 7 bases at J; junction bases unmatched: 5. The CDR3 is made up of 14 amino acids. Germline-derived CDR1 and CDR2 are LNHDA and SQIVND (reference sequence).